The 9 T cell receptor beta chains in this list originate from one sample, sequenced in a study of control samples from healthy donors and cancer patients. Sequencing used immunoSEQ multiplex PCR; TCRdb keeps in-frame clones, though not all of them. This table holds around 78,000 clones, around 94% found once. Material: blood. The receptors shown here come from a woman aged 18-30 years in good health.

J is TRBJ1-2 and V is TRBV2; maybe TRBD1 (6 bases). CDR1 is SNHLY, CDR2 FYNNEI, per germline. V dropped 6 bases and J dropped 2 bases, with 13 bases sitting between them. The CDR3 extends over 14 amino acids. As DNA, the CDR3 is TGTGCCAGCAGAGGACAGATGGAGAACTATGGCTACACCTTC. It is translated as CASRGQMENYGYTF.

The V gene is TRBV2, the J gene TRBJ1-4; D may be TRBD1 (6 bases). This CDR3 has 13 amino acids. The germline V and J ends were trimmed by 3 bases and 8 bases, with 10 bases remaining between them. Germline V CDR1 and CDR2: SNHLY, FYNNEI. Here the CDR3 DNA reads TGTGCCAGCAGTGACGGGGACATCGAAAAACTGTTTTTT. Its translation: CASSDGDIEKLFF. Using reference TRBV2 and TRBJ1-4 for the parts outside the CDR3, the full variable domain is EPEVTQTPSHQVTQMGQEVILRCVPISNHLYFYWYRQILGQKVEFLVSFYNNEISEKSEIFDDQFSVERPDGSNFTLKIRSTKLEDSAMYFCASSDGDIEKLFFGSGTQLSVL.

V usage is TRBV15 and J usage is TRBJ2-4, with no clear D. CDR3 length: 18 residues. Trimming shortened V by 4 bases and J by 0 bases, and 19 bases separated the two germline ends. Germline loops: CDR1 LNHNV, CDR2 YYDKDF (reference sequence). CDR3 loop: CATSTSREAALAKNIQYF. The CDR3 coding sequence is TGTGCCACCAGCACCAGTCGAGAGGCCGCCCTAGCCAAAAACATTCAGTACTTC. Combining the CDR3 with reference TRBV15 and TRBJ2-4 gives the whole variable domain DAMVIQNPRYQVTQFGKPVTLSCSQTLNHNVMYWYQQKSSQAPKLLFHYYDKDFNNEADTPDNFQSRRPNTSFCFLDIRSPGLGDTAMYLCATSTSREAALAKNIQYFGAGTRLSVL.

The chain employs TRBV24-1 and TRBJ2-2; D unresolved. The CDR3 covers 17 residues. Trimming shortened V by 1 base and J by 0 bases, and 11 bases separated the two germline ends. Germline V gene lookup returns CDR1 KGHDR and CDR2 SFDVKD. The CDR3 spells CATSDFRLTSNTGELFF. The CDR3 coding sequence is TGTGCCACCAGTGATTTTCGATTAACATCGAACACCGGGGAGCTGTTTTTT.

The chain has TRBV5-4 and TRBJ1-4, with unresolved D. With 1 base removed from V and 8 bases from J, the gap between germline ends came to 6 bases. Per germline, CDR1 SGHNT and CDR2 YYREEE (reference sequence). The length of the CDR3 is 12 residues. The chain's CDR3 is CASSLSGEKLFF. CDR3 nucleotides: TGTGCCAGCAGCTTGTCAGGAGAAAAACTGTTTTTT.

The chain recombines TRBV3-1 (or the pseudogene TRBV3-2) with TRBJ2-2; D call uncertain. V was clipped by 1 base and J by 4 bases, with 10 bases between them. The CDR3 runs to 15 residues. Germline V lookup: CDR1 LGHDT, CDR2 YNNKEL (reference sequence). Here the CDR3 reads CASSQGREGTGELFF. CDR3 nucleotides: TGTGCCAGCAGCCAAGGACGAGAAGGCACCGGGGAGCTGTTTTTT.

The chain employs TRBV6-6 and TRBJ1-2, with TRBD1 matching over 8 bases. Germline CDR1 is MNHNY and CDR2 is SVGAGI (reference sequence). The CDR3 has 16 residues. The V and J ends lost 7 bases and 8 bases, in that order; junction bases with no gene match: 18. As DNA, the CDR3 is TGTGCCAGCACCGGAGGGGCCCCTGAGACAGGGGAAGGCTACACCTTC. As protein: CASTGGAPETGEGYTF.

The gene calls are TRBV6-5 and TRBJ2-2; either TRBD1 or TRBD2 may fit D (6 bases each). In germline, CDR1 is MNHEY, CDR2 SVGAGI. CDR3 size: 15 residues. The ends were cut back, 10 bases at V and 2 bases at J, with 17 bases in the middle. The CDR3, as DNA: TGTGCCATCCGAGGGGGACTCATAAACACCGGGGAGCTGTTTTTT. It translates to CAIRGGLINTGELFF.

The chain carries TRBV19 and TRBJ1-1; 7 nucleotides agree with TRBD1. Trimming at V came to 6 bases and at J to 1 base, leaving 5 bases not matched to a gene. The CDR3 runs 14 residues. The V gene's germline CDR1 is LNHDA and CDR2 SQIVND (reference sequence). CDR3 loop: CASRLRTGNTEAFF. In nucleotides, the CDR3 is TGTGCCAGTAGACTCAGGACAGGGAACACTGAAGCTTTCTTT.